This TCR beta chain came from a study of spatial heterogeneity in lung cancer. General study results and limits: Mutation counts in tumors were tracked by counts of expanded intratumoral alpha and beta TCRs.

CDR1 is SNHLY, CDR2 FYNNEI, per germline. The CDR3 has 15 residues. V was pared by 4 bases and J by 0 bases, with 13 bases between. Described time point: sample taken at primary tumor resection. Unsorted samples of tumor, nontumor lung or frozen PBMC had their whole RNA sequenced. TCR cDNA molecules each carried a unique molecular identifier. One entry per CDR3 protein results from TCRdb running MiXCR on the 5' RACE reads. Among approximately 2,000 distinct CDR3 sequences listed, around a third were seen once. This clonotype rates as medium-sized. The antigen is unknown. The sequences come from lung tumor tissue, collected at surgery. The V gene is TRBV2, the J gene TRBJ2-7, with D perhaps matching TRBD2 (6 bases). This TCR came from a male donor with early-stage non-small cell lung cancer. The DNA for the CDR3 is TGTGCCAGCAGTGGCGGTAGCGGAGACTCCTACGAGCAGTACTTC. Translated: CASSGGSGDSYEQYF.